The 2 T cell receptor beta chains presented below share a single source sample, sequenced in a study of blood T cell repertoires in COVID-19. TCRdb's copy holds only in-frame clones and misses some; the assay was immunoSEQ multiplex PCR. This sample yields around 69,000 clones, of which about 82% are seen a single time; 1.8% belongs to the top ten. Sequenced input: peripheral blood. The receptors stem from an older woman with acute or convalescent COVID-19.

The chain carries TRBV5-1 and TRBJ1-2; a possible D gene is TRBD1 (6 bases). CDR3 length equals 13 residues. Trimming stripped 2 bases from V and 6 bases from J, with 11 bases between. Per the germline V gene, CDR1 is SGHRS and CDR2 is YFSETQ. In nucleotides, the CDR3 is TGCGCCAGCAGCTTACAGGGTGTGGATGGCTACACCTTC. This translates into CASSLQGVDGYTF.

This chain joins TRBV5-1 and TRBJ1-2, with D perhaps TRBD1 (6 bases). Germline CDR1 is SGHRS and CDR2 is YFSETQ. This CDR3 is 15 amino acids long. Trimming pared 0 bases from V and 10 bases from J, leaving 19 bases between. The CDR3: CASSLAGIAGTNYTF. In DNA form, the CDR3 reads TGCGCCAGCAGCTTGGCCGGTATCGCAGGGACAAACTACACCTTC.